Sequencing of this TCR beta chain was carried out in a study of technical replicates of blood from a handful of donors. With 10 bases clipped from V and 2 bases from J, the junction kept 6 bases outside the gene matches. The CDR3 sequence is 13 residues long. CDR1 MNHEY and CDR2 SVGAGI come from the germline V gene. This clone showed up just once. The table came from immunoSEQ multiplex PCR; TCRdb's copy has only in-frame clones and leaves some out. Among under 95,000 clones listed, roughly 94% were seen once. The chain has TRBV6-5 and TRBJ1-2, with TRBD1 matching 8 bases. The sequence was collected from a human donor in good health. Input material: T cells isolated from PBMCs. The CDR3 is CATRSGGNYGYTF. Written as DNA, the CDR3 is TGTGCCACTCGGTCAGGGGGCAACTATGGCTACACCTTC.